This T cell receptor (beta chain) stems from a study of blood T cells in healthy people across ages (dated by TCRdb to 2013 to 2016). About the study as a whole: In model experiments, template switching captured about one uniquely barcoded TCR beta cDNA molecule for every two T cells. The donors were divided into four age groups: young (average approximately 17 years), middle-aged (approximately 41), aged (roughly 60) and long-lived (around 80). Donors of different ages were randomly distributed across sequencing lanes to avoid experimental bias. Using deep sequencing normalized with unique cDNA molecular identifiers, the study measured how TCR beta repertoire diversity changes with age. The study analyzed two additional independent replicas of 1 million unique cDNA reads from the same blood draw for two donors, one aged 18 to 30 and one aged 80 or older. The investigation overall reported the following: The long-lived group showed more naive CD4+ T cells, fewer expanded clones and increased TCR diversity than the aged group, suggesting age selection. Total diversity estimates from one million sequenced T cells were considered lower bounds and underestimates. Observed TCR beta diversity correlated strongly with the percentage of naive T cells measured by flow cytometry. Conclusive comparison of naive and antigen-experienced compartments was prevented by the profiling of bulk unsorted PBMCs. Because donor CMV infection status was unknown, age-related changes in expanded clonotypes were potentially confounded. As age increased, observed TCR beta diversity per million T cells dropped in a roughly linear way, and a significant reduction was already evident by age around 41.

The donors were roughly 39 Caucasian individuals from Russia, aged roughly 6 to 100 years, who were systemically healthy. Each donor gave around 9 milliliters of peripheral blood, collected into EDTA-treated Vacutainer tubes. PBMCs were isolated by Ficoll-Paque density-gradient centrifugation, with at least 7 million obtained per sample. Total RNA was extracted from PBMCs with Trizol reagent, with at least 6 micrograms obtained per sample. The percentages of naive CD45RAhigh/CD27high T cells were determined by flow cytometry on a PBMC aliquot from every donor. Points on this clonotype: Its binding antigen is unknown. No qualities accompany the bases; no much larger clone lies one base away.

Libraries were made using 5' RACE. TCRdb shows the sequencer as Illumina HiSeq 2500. A second PCR of about 7 to 12 cycles was performed with a sample-barcoded 5' primer and a J-beta primer mix. A unique molecular identifier was introduced onto each TCR beta cDNA molecule by a template-switch 5' adaptor carrying 12 random nucleotides. Each sample yielded at least 3 million CDR3-containing paired-end reads. First-strand cDNA synthesis was performed from all RNA using the Mint cDNA synthesis kit, with priming by a TRBC-specific oligonucleotide. All cDNA was treated with uracil-DNA glycosylase and then went through a first 18-cycle PCR with the universal primers M1SS and BC2_uni_R. In the source study's methods: Normalization of each sample was performed by random selection of 1 million high-quality reads, each carrying a distinct molecular identifier. Instead of being binned into consensus sequences, reads that shared molecular identifiers were thrown out. MiTCR, with a Q25 quality threshold and the strictest error-elimination algorithm, was used for CDR3 identification, clonotype clustering and error correction. A nonparametric unseen species model with Euler transformation was used to estimate lower-bound total TCR beta diversity. TCRdb reworked the public reads: Q25 trimming with fastp, MiXCR clone assembly, productive beta chains retained. One record per CDR3 amino acid sequence lists the most common genes and DNA. TCRdb, not the original authors, processed these V and J calls. The sample table holds roughly 1.5 million distinct CDR3 sequences, of which 35% to 45% were seen once. Under 5% of the sample is in the top ten clones.

The sample comprised blood. The receptor was derived from a woman between 18 and 29 years old in good health.

The sequenced DNA: TGTGCCAGCAGTTTATCGACGGGAATCTCCAGGGAGCTGTTTTTT. It translates to CASSLSTGISRELFF. The chain is assembled from TRBV27 and TRBJ2-2; matching of 5 bases hints at TRBD2 as the D gene. The CDR3 runs 15 amino acids, cysteine and phenylalanine included. The entry retains the CDR3 DNA only, 45 bases that are in frame from base 1. V was cut back by 0 bases and J by 9 bases, leaving a gap of 14 bases between them. The germline V gene (reference sequence) gives CDR1 as MNHEY and CDR2 as SMNVEV.